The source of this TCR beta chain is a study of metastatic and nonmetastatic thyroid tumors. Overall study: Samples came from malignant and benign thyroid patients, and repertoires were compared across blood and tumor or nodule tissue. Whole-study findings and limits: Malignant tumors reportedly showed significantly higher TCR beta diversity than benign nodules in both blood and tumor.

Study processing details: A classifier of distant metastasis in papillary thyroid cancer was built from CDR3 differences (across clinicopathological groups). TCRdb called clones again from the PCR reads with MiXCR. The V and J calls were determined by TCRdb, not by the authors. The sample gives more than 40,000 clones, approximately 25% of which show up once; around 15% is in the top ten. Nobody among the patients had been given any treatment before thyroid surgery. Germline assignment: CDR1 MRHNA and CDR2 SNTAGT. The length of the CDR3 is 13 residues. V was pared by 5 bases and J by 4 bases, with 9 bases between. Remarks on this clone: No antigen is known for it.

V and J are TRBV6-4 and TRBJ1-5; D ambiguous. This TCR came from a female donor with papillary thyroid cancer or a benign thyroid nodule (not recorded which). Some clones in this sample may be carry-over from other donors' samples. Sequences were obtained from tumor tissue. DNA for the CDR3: TGTGCCAGCAGTCCTACCCCTAATCAGCCCCAGCATTTT. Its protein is CASSPTPNQPQHF.